The clone carrying this TCR beta chain has just a few counts. Antigen: not known. With 6 bases clipped from V and 8 bases from J, the junction kept 10 bases outside the gene matches. Germline-derived CDR1 and CDR2 are DFQATT and SNEGSKA (reference sequence). The CDR3 is made up of 14 amino acids. The sample is drawn from a study of identical twins. Study-level findings and limits: For cord blood, abundant beta clonotypes had fewer insertions, unlike memory repertoires, which showed none.

After template switching added a universal primer site, the resulting cDNA carried unique molecular identifiers. From the 5' RACE reads, TCRdb called clonotypes with MiXCR, one entry per CDR3 protein. Found here are some 500,000 distinct CDR3 sequences, around a tenth of them singletons; the top ten hold 3%. This sample was also put to use in a study of yellow fever vaccine responses in identical twins.

Sequences were obtained from PBMCs. The receptor comes from a woman under 30 in good health. J is TRBJ2-1 and V is TRBV20-1; TRBD2 matches 10 bases. CDR3 sequence: CSAKAGGPFDEQFF. The CDR3 DNA is TGCAGTGCAAAAGCGGGGGGGCCGTTCGATGAGCAGTTCTTC.